Shown below are 18 T cell receptor beta chains from a single sample sequenced in a study of blood T cell repertoires in COVID-19. The protocol was immunoSEQ multiplex PCR, while the TCRdb copy is restricted to in-frame clones and leaves out a portion. Of around 76,000 clones listed, more than 70% are singletons. Sequenced input: peripheral blood. These receptors all stem from a man at least 80 years old with acute or convalescent COVID-19.

The rearrangement uses TRBV4-1 and TRBJ2-7; TRBD1 aligns across 7 bases. CDR1 and CDR2 from the germline V gene are MGHRA and YSYEKL. Trimming at V came to 2 bases and at J to 0 bases, leaving 10 bases not matched to a gene. The length of the CDR3 is 17 residues. CDR3 protein: CASSQPIDRVDSYEQYF. CDR3 DNA: TGCGCCAGCAGCCAACCTATCGACAGGGTGGACTCCTACGAGCAGTACTTC.

This chain uses TRBV5-6 with TRBJ2-5, with 9 nucleotides matching TRBD2. Per the germline V gene, CDR1 is SGHDT and CDR2 is YYEEEE. Trimming removed 1 base from V and 5 bases from J; junction bases left unmatched: 12. The CDR3 is 17 amino acids. The CDR3, as DNA: TGTGCCAGCAGCTTGTGGGCGGGGGGGCCGGTTTGGGAGACCCAGTACTTC. It yields the protein CASSLWAGGPVWETQYF.

This clone has only one observation. The rearrangement joins TRBV7-9 to TRBJ1-6, with a tentative D call TRBD1 (5 bases). Per the germline V gene, CDR1 is SEHNR and CDR2 is FQNEAQ (reference sequence). The ends were cut back, 8 bases at V and 0 bases at J, with 8 bases in the middle. This CDR3 has 14 amino acids. The CDR3 sequence is CASDSNSYNSPLHF. The CDR3 region has the DNA TGTGCCAGCGACAGCAACTCCTATAATTCACCCCTCCACTTT.

The J gene is TRBJ2-7, the V gene TRBV19; 7 nucleotides line up with TRBD1. V shed 5 bases and J 4 bases; nucleotides not matched to a gene: 8. In germline, CDR1 is LNHDA, CDR2 SQIVND (reference sequence). The CDR3 length is 14 residues. The CDR3 region has the DNA TGTGCCAGTAGTTTCCCGGGACAGCAGTACGAGCAGTACTTC. Amino acid sequence: CASSFPGQQYEQYF. Filled out from reference TRBV19 and TRBJ2-7, the complete variable domain reads DGGITQSPKYLFRKEGQNVTLSCEQNLNHDAMYWYRQDPGQGLRLIYYSQIVNDFQKGDIAEGYSVSREKKESFPLTVTSAQKNPTAFYLCASSFPGQQYEQYFGPGTRLTVT.

This chain joins TRBV5-1 and TRBJ1-4; D might be TRBD1 (6 bases). The germline V and J ends were trimmed by 3 bases and 8 bases, with 23 bases remaining between them. The CDR3 covers 17 residues. Per germline, CDR1 SGHRS and CDR2 YFSETQ. DNA for the CDR3: TGCGCCAGCAGCTCGGACCTGGCAGGGGCCACTGGGGAAAAACTGTTTTTT. This gives the protein CASSSDLAGATGEKLFF.

The chain couples TRBV7-2 to TRBJ2-2, with TRBD2 as a possible D gene (5 bases). Deletions cut 0 bases from V and 7 bases from J, with 9 bases between. In germline, CDR1 is SGHTA, CDR2 FQGNSA. The CDR3 length is 14 residues. Written as DNA, the CDR3 is TGTGCCAGCAGCTTAGCTCTTGAGGGCGGGGAGCTGTTTTTT. This gives the protein CASSLALEGGELFF.

The chain recombines TRBV7-2 with TRBJ2-7; D possibly corresponds to TRBD1 (5 bases). The CDR3 runs to 15 residues. Trimming removed 1 base at V and 6 bases at J, with 16 bases between. CDR1 is SGHTA, CDR2 FQGNSA, per germline. In nucleotides, the CDR3 is TGTGCCAGCAGCTTAGAGTCAGGGTTTAGTTCCGAGCAGTACTTC. Its translation: CASSLESGFSSEQYF.

J is TRBJ2-7 and V is TRBV19; 8 bases fit TRBD1. Losses at the gene ends were 4 bases for V and 3 bases for J; bases not matched to a gene: 8. The germline gives CDR1 LNHDA, CDR2 SQIVND (reference sequence). This CDR3 has 15 amino acids. CDR3 coding DNA: TGTGCCAGTAGTACCGGACAGGGTGTTAACTACGAGCAGTACTTC. It encodes CASSTGQGVNYEQYF. Full variable domain (outside the CDR3, taken from reference TRBV19 and TRBJ2-7): DGGITQSPKYLFRKEGQNVTLSCEQNLNHDAMYWYRQDPGQGLRLIYYSQIVNDFQKGDIAEGYSVSREKKESFPLTVTSAQKNPTAFYLCASSTGQGVNYEQYFGPGTRLTVT.

The chain recombines TRBV10-3 with TRBJ2-6, with 7 bases that match TRBD1. The CDR3 covers 17 residues. The junction had 9 bases not matched to a gene; V was cut back by 7 bases and J by 0 bases. CDR1 and CDR2 from the germline V gene are ENHRY and SYGVKD. The CDR3 coding sequence is TGTGCCATCAATATGGGACAGCTCCGCTCTGGGGCCAACGTCCTGACTTTC. Its translation: CAINMGQLRSGANVLTF.

V is TRBV19 and J is TRBJ2-7, with 8 bases fitting TRBD2. Germline V CDR1 and CDR2: LNHDA, SQIVND (reference sequence). This CDR3 region has 16 residues. V was clipped by 7 bases and J by 2 bases; unmatched bases: 13. The CDR3 here is CASTPGGVAGAYEQYF. In nucleotides, the CDR3 is TGTGCCAGTACCCCCGGGGGGGTGGCAGGGGCCTACGAGCAGTACTTC.

The rearrangement uses TRBV28 and TRBJ2-7; D is unclear. Germline lookup yields CDR1 MDHEN and CDR2 SYDVKM. The CDR3 is 13 residues long. The germline V and J ends were trimmed by 6 bases and 2 bases, with 11 bases remaining between them. CDR3 in amino acids: CASRESPTYEQYF. The CDR3 coding sequence is TGTGCCAGCAGGGAGTCTCCTACCTACGAGCAGTACTTC.

This sequence joins TRBV18 and TRBJ1-1; D is possibly TRBD1 (6 bases). Per germline, CDR1 KGHSH and CDR2 LQKENI. This CDR3 is 13 amino acids long. Trimming took 7 bases from V and 0 from J, leaving 9 bases between them. Here the CDR3 reads CASYGTMNTEAFF. The CDR3 DNA reads TGTGCCAGCTACGGGACAATGAACACTGAAGCTTTCTTT.

The chain joins TRBV6-5 to TRBJ1-5; D gene unclear. The CDR3 is 14 amino acids. Germline-derived CDR1 and CDR2 are MNHEY and SVGAGI. V was shortened by 4 bases and J by 6 bases, with 13 bases between the two germline ends. This CDR3 is CASSSSRVGQPQHF. CDR3 in DNA: TGTGCCAGCAGTTCCAGCCGGGTAGGTCAGCCCCAGCATTTT.

The chain combines TRBV29-1 with TRBJ2-5, with D unresolved. The V end was cut by 1 base, the J end by 1 base, with 13 bases between. Germline lookup yields CDR1 SQVTM and CDR2 ANQGSEA. The CDR3 spans 15 residues. CDR3 DNA sequence: TGCAGCGTTGAAGCGGGTGCAAGCCGCCAAGAGACCCAGTACTTC. It encodes CSVEAGASRQETQYF.

The rearrangement links TRBV3-1 (or the pseudogene TRBV3-2) to TRBJ2-5, with 9 bases that match TRBD2. With V trimmed by 0 bases and J by 5 bases, 10 bases remained unmatched. In germline, CDR1 is LGHDT, CDR2 YNNKEL (reference sequence). CDR3 length equals 17 residues. The CDR3 protein is CASSQDRRGGALETQYF. DNA for the CDR3: TGTGCCAGCAGCCAAGATCGACGCGGGGGGGCTCTGGAGACCCAGTACTTC.

The rearrangement uses TRBV27 and TRBJ2-1; D unclear. The CDR3 has 11 amino acids. The V gene's germline CDR1 is MNHEY and CDR2 SMNVEV (reference sequence). The V end was cut by 6 bases, the J end by 5 bases, with 5 bases between. This CDR3 is CASSQNNEQFF. The CDR3 nucleotides are TGTGCCAGCAGCCAGAACAATGAGCAGTTCTTC.

This clone was counted between two and nine times. The chain recombines TRBV24-1 with TRBJ2-7; 11 nucleotides agree with TRBD1. This CDR3 has 15 residues. CDR1 is KGHDR and CDR2 is SFDVKD in the germline V gene. Trimming took 4 bases from V and 3 from J; bases not matched to a gene: 4. The CDR3 region is CATSDTGTGGYEQYF. DNA of the CDR3: TGTGCCACCAGTGACACCGGGACAGGGGGCTACGAGCAGTACTTC.

This clone was counted between two and nine times. The same CDR3 arises from other DNA sequences in this sample as well. The J gene is TRBJ2-4, the V gene TRBV5-1; 9 nucleotides line up with TRBD1. This CDR3 is built from 15 residues. J lost 3 bases, V lost 4 bases, and 5 bases had no gene match. CDR1 and CDR2 (germline): SGHRS, YFSETQ. The CDR3 loop is CASSPGQGDKNIQYF. CDR3 DNA: TGCGCCAGCAGCCCGGGACAGGGCGACAAAAACATTCAGTACTTC. Based on the CDR3 plus reference TRBV5-1 and TRBJ2-4, the full variable domain is KAGVTQTPRYLIKTRGQQVTLSCSPISGHRSVSWYQQTPGQGLQFLFEYFSETQRNKGNFPGRFSGRQFSNSRSEMNVSTLELGDSALYLCASSPGQGDKNIQYFGAGTRLSVL.